The source of this T cell receptor (beta chain) is a study of patients and donors after allogeneic stem cell transplantation. From germline, CDR1 is SGHRS and CDR2 YFSETQ. V was cut by 4 bases and J by 4 bases, with 14 bases left in between. This CDR3 is built from 14 residues. TCRdb itself ran the RT-PCR reads through MiXCR, one entry per CDR3 protein. The sample yields 920,000 or so distinct CDR3 sequences, roughly 18% seen once. This clonotype occurred a few times. The V call is TRBV5-1, the J call TRBJ1-1; D may be TRBD1 (6 bases). What was sequenced was blood, either unsorted or a sorted T cell fraction (not recorded which). The TCR comes from a human donor who was either an allogeneic HSCT recipient or a stem cell or donor lymphocyte infusion donor (not recorded which). It is not recorded whose cells these are; they may come from a transplant donor. This CDR3 reads CASSAGTLGTEAFF. The CDR3 region has the DNA TGCGCCAGCAGCGCCGGGACATTAGGCACTGAAGCTTTCTTT.